The 17 T cell receptor beta chains in this list originate from one sample, sequenced in a study of blood T cell repertoires in COVID-19. Measured with immunoSEQ multiplex PCR; TCRdb has only the in-frame clones, and not every one. The table has under 200,000 clones, around nine tenths seen once. Sequencing was done on a sample of peripheral blood. Every receptor here comes from a man in his forties or fifties with active or convalescent COVID-19.

V usage is TRBV28 and J usage is TRBJ1-2; 8 bases align to TRBD1. The germline gives CDR1 MDHEN, CDR2 SYDVKM. V shed 5 bases and J 4 bases; nucleotides not matched to a gene: 12. The CDR3 runs 16 residues. CDR3 residues: CASSPTGDHLIYGYTF. The CDR3 region has the DNA TGTGCCAGCAGTCCGACAGGGGACCATCTGATCTATGGCTACACCTTC.

CDR3 in amino acids: CASRPIQGNYEQYF. The DNA of the CDR3 is TGTGCCAGCAGGCCTATCCAGGGGAACTACGAGCAGTACTTC. The chain joins TRBV6-6 to TRBJ2-7; TRBD1 is a possible D gene (6 bases). CDR1 and CDR2 (germline): MNHNY, SVGAGI (reference sequence). The CDR3 covers 14 residues. Trimming shortened V by 6 bases and J by 3 bases, and 15 bases separated the two germline ends.

The chain combines TRBV6-2 or TRBV6-3 with TRBJ2-3; TRBD1 might be the D (6 bases). The CDR3 covers 17 residues. From germline, CDR1 is MNHEY and CDR2 SVGEGT. V was clipped by 4 bases and J by 8 bases, with 25 bases between them. CDR3 amino acids: CASSLQGILPPSGTQYF. In DNA, the CDR3 is TGTGCCAGCAGTTTACAGGGAATCTTACCGCCCTCGGGTACGCAGTATTTT.

The rearrangement links TRBV20-1 to TRBJ1-1, with D possibly TRBD1 on 6 matching bases. The CDR3 is 11 residues long. CDR1 and CDR2 (germline): DFQATT, SNEGSKA (reference sequence). The V end lost 6 bases, the J end lost 8 bases, and 13 bases lay between the germline ends. The CDR3 nucleotides are TGCAGTGCCCCCGGACAGAGCGAAGCTTTCTTT. This encodes CSAPGQSEAFF.

This chain joins TRBV6-2 or TRBV6-3 and TRBJ2-7; 14 nucleotides align to TRBD2. The CDR3 is 19 residues long. The junction had 9 bases not matched to a gene; V was cut back by 2 bases and J by 0 bases. CDR1 is MNHEY, CDR2 SVGEGT, per germline. CDR3: CASSYGAGLAGVSSYEQYF. The CDR3 DNA follows: TGTGCCAGCAGTTACGGTGCGGGACTAGCGGGGGTGAGCTCCTACGAGCAGTACTTC.

The genes are TRBV12-3 or TRBV12-4 and TRBJ1-1; no firm D call. The V and J ends lost 3 bases and 5 bases respectively, with 10 bases between them. The CDR3 totals 13 residues. CDR3: CASSFVQKTEAFF. DNA of the CDR3: TGTGCCAGCAGTTTTGTACAGAAAACTGAAGCTTTCTTT.

The chain recombines TRBV10-1 with TRBJ1-1; 7 bases line up with TRBD1. This CDR3 is 12 amino acids long. Trimming took 4 bases from V and 6 from J; bases not matched to a gene: 2. The germline CDR1 and CDR2 sequences are WNHNN and SYGVQD (reference sequence). CDR3 in DNA: TGCGCCAGCAGTGCCGGACAGGCTGAAGCTTTCTTT. It translates to CASSAGQAEAFF.

DNA of the CDR3: TGTGCCAGCAGTCCCCTGGGTAGCGGGAGTATCGCGTCCGGGGAGCTGTTTTTT. It translates to CASSPLGSGSIASGELFF. This chain connects TRBV6-6 to TRBJ2-2; 9 nucleotides agree with TRBD2. Germline CDR1 MNHNY, CDR2 SVGAGI (reference sequence). V shed 5 bases, J shed 6 bases, and the junction held 16 bases outside the gene matches. CDR3 length: 18 residues.

The genes are TRBV27 and TRBJ1-1; 10 bases are a match to TRBD1. Germline lookup yields CDR1 MNHEY and CDR2 SMNVEV (reference sequence). This CDR3 region has 17 residues. V was pared by 5 bases and J by 4 bases, with 13 bases of the junction left unmatched. CDR3 residues: CASSRRTGGIISTEAFF. The CDR3 DNA sequence: TGTGCCAGCAGTCGGCGGACAGGGGGGATTATTAGCACTGAAGCTTTCTTT.

CDR3 in DNA: TGTGCCAGCAGCCAAGTCGCTTCGCAGGAAAAACTGTTTTTT. This sequence encodes CASSQVASQEKLFF. The chain is built from TRBV3-1 (or the pseudogene TRBV3-2) and TRBJ1-4, with D uncertain. Germline loops: CDR1 LGHDT, CDR2 YNNKEL (reference sequence). This CDR3 contains 14 residues. Trimming cost V 1 base and J 8 bases, with 11 bases left between them.

This rearrangement joins TRBV6-6 to TRBJ2-7; 11 nucleotides match TRBD2. This CDR3 contains 16 residues. The germline V gene has CDR1 MNHNY and CDR2 SVGAGI (reference sequence). V lost 3 bases and J lost 7; bases outside the gene matches: 11. The CDR3 loop reads CASSYGKLAGVDEQYF. The CDR3 coding sequence is TGTGCCAGCAGTTATGGGAAACTAGCGGGAGTCGATGAGCAGTACTTC.

The chain has TRBV6-5 and TRBJ2-7; TRBD2 matches 14 bases. The V and J ends lost 6 bases and 3 bases, in that order; junction bases with no gene match: 4. CDR3 length equals 15 residues. Germline loops: CDR1 MNHEY, CDR2 SVGAGI. The CDR3 here is CASSPGTSGSYEQYF. DNA for the CDR3: TGTGCCAGCAGCCCCGGGACTAGCGGGAGCTACGAGCAGTACTTC.

The chain joins TRBV2 to TRBJ1-1, with D tentatively TRBD1 (5 bases). V lost 8 bases, J lost 1 base, and 14 bases lay in between. There are 14 residues in the CDR3. Germline-derived CDR1 and CDR2 are SNHLY and FYNNEI. The CDR3 spells CASQYQGGNTEAFF. The DNA for the CDR3 is TGTGCCAGCCAATACCAGGGAGGGAACACTGAAGCTTTCTTT. The full variable domain, its missing parts supplied by reference TRBV2 and TRBJ1-1, is EPEVTQTPSHQVTQMGQEVILRCVPISNHLYFYWYRQILGQKVEFLVSFYNNEISEKSEIFDDQFSVERPDGSNFTLKIRSTKLEDSAMYFCASQYQGGNTEAFFGQGTRLTVV.

The rearrangement links TRBV12-5 to TRBJ2-2; 7 bases map to TRBD2. Germline V gives CDR1 LGHNT, CDR2 FRNRAP. This CDR3 contains 20 residues. V lost 0 bases to trimming and J lost 0 bases; unmatched junction nucleotides: 13. This CDR3 reads CASGLVTDPTSTSNTGELFF. CDR3 nucleotide sequence: TGTGCTAGTGGTTTGGTTACCGACCCGACTAGCACCTCGAACACCGGGGAGCTGTTTTTT.

CDR3 protein: CASSFKTGLSTEAFF. The CDR3 DNA reads TGTGCCAGCAGCTTCAAGACAGGATTGAGTACTGAAGCTTTCTTT. The chain uses TRBV11-2 and TRBJ1-1, with D perhaps TRBD1 (6 bases). Between the trimmed V and J ends, which lost 3 bases and 5 bases, there was a span of 16 bases. Germline CDR1 and CDR2: SGHAT and FQNNGV. The CDR3 is 15 amino acids.

The rearrangement joins TRBV6-2 or TRBV6-3 to TRBJ2-1; a possible D gene is TRBD2 (5 bases). The germline V and J ends were trimmed by 4 bases and 4 bases, with 14 bases remaining between them. The CDR3 loop spans 15 amino acids. Germline CDR1 and CDR2: MNHEY and SVGEGT. CDR3 sequence reads: CASSFRRWKYNEQFF. Written as DNA, the CDR3 is TGTGCCAGCAGTTTTAGGAGGTGGAAGTACAATGAGCAGTTCTTC.

The chain combines TRBV6-6 with TRBJ1-4; D not certain. There are 14 residues in the CDR3. The V gene lost 2 bases and the J gene lost 4 bases, with 8 bases spanning the gap. Germline lookup yields CDR1 MNHNY and CDR2 SVGAGI (reference sequence). CDR3 sequence reads: CASSYEGINEKLFF. Written as DNA, the CDR3 is TGTGCCAGCAGTTACGAGGGTATTAATGAAAAACTGTTTTTT.